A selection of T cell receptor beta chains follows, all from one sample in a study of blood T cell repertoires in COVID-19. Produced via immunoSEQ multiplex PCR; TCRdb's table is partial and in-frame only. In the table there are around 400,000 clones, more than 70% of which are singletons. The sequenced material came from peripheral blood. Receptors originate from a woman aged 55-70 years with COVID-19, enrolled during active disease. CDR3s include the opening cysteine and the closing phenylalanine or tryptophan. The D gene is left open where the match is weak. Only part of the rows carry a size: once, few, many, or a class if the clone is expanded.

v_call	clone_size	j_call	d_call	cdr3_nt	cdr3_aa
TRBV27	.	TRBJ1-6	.	TGTGCCAGCAGTCTAAGGGCCAAGGACTTTACCTCACCCCTCCACTTT	CASSLRAKDFTSPLHF
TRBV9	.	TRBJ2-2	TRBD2	TGTGCCAGCGGACTAGCGGGGGAAACCGGGGAGCTGTTTTTT	CASGLAGETGELFF
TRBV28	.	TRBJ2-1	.	TGTGCCAGCACCTTCCGGGACAATGAGCAGTTCTTC	CASTFRDNEQFF
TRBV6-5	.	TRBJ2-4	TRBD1	TGTGCCAGCAGTCCGGACAGGGGGAACATTCAGTACTTC	CASSPDRGNIQYF
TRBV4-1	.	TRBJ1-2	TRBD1	TGCGCCAGCAGCCTAGGGACAGGGGACTATGGCTACACCTTC	CASSLGTGDYGYTF
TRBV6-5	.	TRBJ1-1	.	TGTGCCAGCAGGGAGGGCCCGGCGGGCACTGAAGCTTTCTTT	CASREGPAGTEAFF
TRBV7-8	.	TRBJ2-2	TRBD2	TGTGCCAGCAGCATCCTAAGCGGGGGGGCCACCGGGGAGCTGTTTTTT	CASSILSGGATGELFF
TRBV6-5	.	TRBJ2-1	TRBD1	TGTGCCAGCAGTCCCGGGGACAGGGTTCCCCCCCAGTTCTTC	CASSPGDRVPPQFF
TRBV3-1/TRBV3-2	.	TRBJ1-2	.	TGTGCCAGCAGCCAAGATAAGAACATTCCGAAAGACTATGGCTACACCTTC	CASSQDKNIPKDYGYTF
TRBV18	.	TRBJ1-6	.	TGTGCCAGCTCCCCCAGCTCCTATAATTCACCCCTCCACTTT	CASSPSSYNSPLHF
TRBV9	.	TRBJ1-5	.	TGTGCCAGCAGCCCTTCAGGGGCCTATAATCAGCCCCAGCATTTT	CASSPSGAYNQPQHF
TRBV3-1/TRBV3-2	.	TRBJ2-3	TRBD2	TGTGCCAGCAGCCAAGATCGAGAGCGGGGGACAGATACGCAGTATTTT	CASSQDRERGTDTQYF
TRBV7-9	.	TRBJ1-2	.	TGTGCCAGCAGCTTATTAGGGGGAATGGGAGGCTACACCTTC	CASSLLGGMGGYTF
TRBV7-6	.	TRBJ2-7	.	TGTGCCAGCAGCCTCCAAGGGGTGAGCTCCTACGAGCAGTACTTC	CASSLQGVSSYEQYF
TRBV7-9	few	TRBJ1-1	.	TGTGCCAGCAGCTCTCAGGGGCGGACTGAAGCTTTCTTT	CASSSQGRTEAFF
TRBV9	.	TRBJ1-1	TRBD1	TGTGCCAGCGGACAGGGCATGAACACTGAAGCTTTCTTT	CASGQGMNTEAFF
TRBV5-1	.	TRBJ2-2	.	TGCGCCAGCAGCTTTTGGGCAGTCAATCCCGGGGAGCTGTTTTTT	CASSFWAVNPGELFF
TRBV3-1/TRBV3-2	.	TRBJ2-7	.	TGTGCCAGCAGCCAAGATATGGGGGCCTCCTACGAGCAGTACTTC	CASSQDMGASYEQYF
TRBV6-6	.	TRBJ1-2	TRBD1	TGTGCCAGCAGTCCGGGACAGATCAACTATGGCTACACCTTC	CASSPGQINYGYTF
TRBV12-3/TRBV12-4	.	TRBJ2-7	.	TGTGCCAGCAGTTCCTCGTACTACGAGCAGTACTTC	CASSSSYYEQYF
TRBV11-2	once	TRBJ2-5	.	TGTGCCAGTATAAGGTCAGGACTTCTGAGTCGAGAGACCCAGTACTTC	CASIRSGLLSRETQYF
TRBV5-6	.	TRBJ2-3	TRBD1	TGTGCCAGCAGTTATTCCGTCGGGACAGGGGTTCCAGATACGCAGTATTTT	CASSYSVGTGVPDTQYF
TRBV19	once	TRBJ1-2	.	TGTGCCAGTAGTCTTCCCGGGACTCTAGGTACAATCTATGGCTACACCTTC	CASSLPGTLGTIYGYTF
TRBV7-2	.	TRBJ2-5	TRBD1	TGTGCCAGCAGCTTAGCTCGGACAGGGCTAAAGACCCAGTACTTC	CASSLARTGLKTQYF
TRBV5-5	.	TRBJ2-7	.	TGTGCCAGCAGCTTGAGCCTAAACGAGCAGTACTTC	CASSLSLNEQYF
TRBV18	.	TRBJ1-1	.	TGTGCCAGCTCACCACTGTCCATGAACACTGAAGCTTTCTTT	CASSPLSMNTEAFF
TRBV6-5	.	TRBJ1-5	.	TGTGCCAGCAGTTCGGACAGAAATCAGCCCCAGCATTTT	CASSSDRNQPQHF
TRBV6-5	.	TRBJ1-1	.	TGTGCCAGCACGGGACTCCTGCGGACTGAAGCTTTCTTT	CASTGLLRTEAFF
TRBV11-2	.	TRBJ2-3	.	TGTGCCAGCAGCCCCCTCAGTGCAGATACGCAGTATTTT	CASSPLSADTQYF
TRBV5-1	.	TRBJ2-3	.	TGCGCCAGCAGCGCCGGGGGACCAGCAGATACGCAGTATTTT	CASSAGGPADTQYF
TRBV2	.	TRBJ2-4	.	TGTGCCAGCAAAGGTCAGGGGTTCGTCAAAAACATTCAGTACTTC	CASKGQGFVKNIQYF
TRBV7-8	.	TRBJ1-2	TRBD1	TGTGCCAGCAGCTTAAAGAGGACAGGTTGGGCTTCTAACTATGGCTACACCTTC	CASSLKRTGWASNYGYTF
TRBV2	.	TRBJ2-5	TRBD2	TGTGCCAGCAGTACTAGCGGGGGAAAACAAGAGACCCAGTACTTC	CASSTSGGKQETQYF
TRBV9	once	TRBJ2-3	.	TGTGCCAGCAGCGTACTCGCAGATCGCACAGATACGCAGTATTTT	CASSVLADRTDTQYF
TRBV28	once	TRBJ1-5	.	TGTGCCAGCACAGGGGTAGGGGGCAATCAGCCCCAGCATTTT	CASTGVGGNQPQHF
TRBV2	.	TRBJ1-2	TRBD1	TGTGCCAGCAAATTGACCGGACAGGGGCCTGGCTACACCTTC	CASKLTGQGPGYTF
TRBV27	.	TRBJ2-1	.	TGTGCCAGCAGTTCATGGGAGGTCAATGAGCAGTTCTTC	CASSSWEVNEQFF
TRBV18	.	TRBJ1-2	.	TGTGCCAGCTCAGCCACGATGTTGAAAGAGGGCACCACTCAGCAGACCTATGGCTACACCTTC	CASSATMLKEGTTQQTYGYTF
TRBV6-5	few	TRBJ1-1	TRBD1	TGTGCCAGCAGCCCCTGGACAGGGGCGAACACTGAAGCTTTCTTT	CASSPWTGANTEAFF
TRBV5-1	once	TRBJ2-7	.	TGCGCCAGCAGCTTGGTCCAGTACGAGCAGTACTTC	CASSLVQYEQYF
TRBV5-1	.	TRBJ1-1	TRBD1	TGCGCCAGCAGCTTACAGACAGGGATGAACACTGAAGCTTTCTTT	CASSLQTGMNTEAFF
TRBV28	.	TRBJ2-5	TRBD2	TGTGCCAGCAGTCGATCCGGGACTAGCACACAGACCCAGTACTTC	CASSRSGTSTQTQYF
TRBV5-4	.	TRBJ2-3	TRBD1	TGTGCCAGCAGCTACCTGACAGGGAAGGGCACAGATACGCAGTATTTT	CASSYLTGKGTDTQYF
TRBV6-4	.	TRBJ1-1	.	TGTGCCAGCAGTGACAGCCCGTACACTGAAGCTTTCTTT	CASSDSPYTEAFF
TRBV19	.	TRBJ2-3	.	TGTGCCAGTAGCCGGGGCACAGATACGCAGTATTTT	CASSRGTDTQYF